A selection of T cell receptor beta chains follows, all from one sample in a study of CXCR3-negative and CXCR3-positive naive CD8 T cells. Each CDR3 protein gets one entry in TCRdb, which reprocessed the 5' RACE reads and gives no DNA. The repertoire table contains 60,000 or so distinct CDR3 sequences. The specimen sequenced was memory CD8+ T cells from blood. The receptors come from a human donor in good health. Some clones in this sample may be carry-over from other donors' samples. Both conserved end residues are part of each CDR3. Clone size is not always given. Where it is, it says once, few, many or a class for expanded clones.

j_gene	abundance	v_gene	CDR3aa
TRBJ2-7	-	TRBV28	CASSSQMTGEYEQYF
TRBJ2-1	-	TRBV11-2	CASSQTSGGVNEQFF
TRBJ2-5	-	TRBV5-5	CASSLEPGQETQYF
TRBJ2-7	-	TRBV5-6	CASQPGAAYEQYF
TRBJ2-7	-	TRBV12-3/TRBV12-4	CASTLGWVYEQYF
TRBJ2-7	-	TRBV4-3	CASSEGFSYEQYF
TRBJ2-7	-	TRBV29-1	CSVEDGSYEQYF
TRBJ2-7	-	TRBV20-1	CSASDADGAYEQYF
TRBJ2-7	-	TRBV13	CASSPETSHEQYF
TRBJ1-3	-	TRBV29-1	CSVEDLHEHSGNTIYF
TRBJ2-7	-	TRBV28	CASSPSGSSYEQYF
TRBJ1-1	-	TRBV27	CARTPTGKAFF
TRBJ1-1	-	TRBV29-1	CSVFGGTEAFF
TRBJ2-5	medium-sized	TRBV5-6	CASSQSGLQETQYF
TRBJ2-1	-	TRBV7-9	CASSHRDRYNEQFF
TRBJ2-2	-	TRBV7-9	CASSLEGAQDTGELFF
TRBJ2-5	-	TRBV30	CAWTNPGLGEETQYF
TRBJ2-1	-	TRBV7-8	CASSLRPKTRVNEQFF
TRBJ2-5	-	TRBV23-1	CASSPIAPEGETQYF
TRBJ1-4	-	TRBV5-1	CASSLALGATTNEKLFF
TRBJ2-7	-	TRBV3-1	CASSPGLAGLEQYF
TRBJ2-7	-	TRBV6-1	CASRERNRYEQYF
TRBJ2-1	-	TRBV12-3/TRBV12-4	CASSLAWGDEQFF
TRBJ2-3	-	TRBV5-5	CASREGFSTDTQYF
TRBJ2-1	-	TRBV7-3	CASSQTKYNEQFF
TRBJ1-4	-	TRBV25-1	CASSEWGQSEKLFF
TRBJ2-1	-	TRBV11-2	CASSYSGAAVETQYF
TRBJ2-7	-	TRBV7-2	CASSLSIQGGEQYF
TRBJ2-3	-	TRBV7-9	CASSIPGTPADTQYF
TRBJ1-6	-	TRBV14	CASSQTGTGDSPLHF
TRBJ2-2	medium-sized	TRBV6-4	CASSAGQGNTGELFF
TRBJ1-6	-	TRBV7-6	CASSMSGGDSPLHF
TRBJ2-5	-	TRBV20-1	CSATLASARETQYF
TRBJ2-5	-	TRBV12-3/TRBV12-4	CASSPAPGGETQYF
TRBJ2-3	-	TRBV5-1	CASSPWGSATDTQYF
TRBJ2-1	-	TRBV20-1	CSASKGAGVINEQFF
TRBJ2-1	-	TRBV20-1	CSARDIGGPLNEQFF
TRBJ2-7	-	TRBV29-1	CSVEGQTYEQYF
TRBJ2-5	-	TRBV20-1	CSARGQGAKARQQETQYF
TRBJ2-2	-	TRBV23-1	CATYPPGLLFRELFF
TRBJ2-1	-	TRBV7-2	CASSLVGSAPYNEQFF
TRBJ2-7	-	TRBV7-6	CASSLGGGPTYYEQYF
TRBJ2-7	-	TRBV10-3	CAISDSERPTYEQYF
TRBJ1-1	-	TRBV5-6	CASSLLDSKNTEAFF
TRBJ1-3	-	TRBV9	CASSQGGTRSGNTIYF
TRBJ1-5	-	TRBV5-1	CASSDRVGQPQHF
TRBJ2-5	-	TRBV29-1	CSVEEVGVQETQYF
TRBJ2-5	-	TRBV7-9	CASSSDGGGFQETQYF
TRBJ1-1	-	TRBV9	CASSVSGVGTEAFF
TRBJ2-7	-	TRBV7-8	CARSPATGSYEQYF
TRBJ2-1	-	TRBV7-9	CASSFAAGPLSYNEQFF